Many counts were recorded for the clone carrying this T cell receptor beta chain. Its antigen is unidentified. This entry belongs to a study of CD8 T cells in ankylosing spondylitis. Overall study results and limits: There was reportedly significant enrichment of clones that were disease-linked in matched ankylosing spondylitis synovial fluid. Those disease-linked clones were CD8+; they were also relatively rare in peripheral blood. Among TCR beta sequences, a motif of roughly 8 highly homologous variants appeared characteristic of ankylosing spondylitis blood. In the blood and synovial fluid of reactive arthritis, some motif variants had been previously reported.

TCRdb recomputed calls from the 5' RACE reads with MiXCR, one row per CDR3 protein. The table shows approximately 45,000 distinct CDR3 sequences, with over 3.5% occurring only once. Germline assignment: CDR1 SGDLS and CDR2 YYNGEE. CDR3 length equals 14 residues. The trim removed 4 bases at V and 9 bases at J, leaving 6 bases unmatched. The receptor was derived from a female donor with ankylosing spondylitis or in good health (not recorded which). This chain connects TRBV9 to TRBJ2-1; 11 nucleotides agree with TRBD2. The sample consisted of blood, either unsorted or a sorted T cell fraction (not recorded which). The CDR3 DNA follows: TGTGCCAGCAGCCTCGGACTAGCGGGTCGTGAGCAGTTCTTC. Encoded protein: CASSLGLAGREQFF.